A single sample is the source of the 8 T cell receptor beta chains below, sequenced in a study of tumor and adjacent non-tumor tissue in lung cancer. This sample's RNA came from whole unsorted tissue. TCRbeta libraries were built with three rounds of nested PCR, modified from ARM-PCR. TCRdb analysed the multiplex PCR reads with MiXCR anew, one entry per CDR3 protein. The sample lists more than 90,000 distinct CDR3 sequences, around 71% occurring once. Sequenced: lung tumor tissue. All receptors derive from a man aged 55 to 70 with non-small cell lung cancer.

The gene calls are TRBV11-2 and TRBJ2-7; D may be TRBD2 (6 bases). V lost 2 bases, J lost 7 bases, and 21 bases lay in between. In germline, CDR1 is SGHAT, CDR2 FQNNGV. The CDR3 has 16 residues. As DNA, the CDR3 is TGTGCCAGCAGCTTATCGGGGACTTTCGCTCCGCTGGAGCAGTACTTC. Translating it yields CASSLSGTFAPLEQYF.

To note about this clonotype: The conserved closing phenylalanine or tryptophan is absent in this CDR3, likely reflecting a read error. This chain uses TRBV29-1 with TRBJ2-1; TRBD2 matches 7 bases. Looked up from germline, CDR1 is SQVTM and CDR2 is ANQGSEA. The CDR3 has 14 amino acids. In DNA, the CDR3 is TGCAACGTAAGAAGGCCTAGCGGTTACAATGAGCAGTTCTTA. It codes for CNVRRPSGYNEQFL.

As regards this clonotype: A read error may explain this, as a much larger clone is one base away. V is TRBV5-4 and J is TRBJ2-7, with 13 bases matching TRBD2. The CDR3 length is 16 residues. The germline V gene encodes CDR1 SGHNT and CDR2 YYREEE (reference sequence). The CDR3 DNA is TGTGCCAGGAGCTTGCCGGGGACTAGCGGGAACTACGAGCAGTACTTC. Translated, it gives CARSLPGTSGNYEQYF. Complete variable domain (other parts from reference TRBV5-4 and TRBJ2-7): ETGVTQSPTHLIKTRGQQVTLRCSSQSGHNTVSWYQQALGQGPQFIFQYYREEENGRGNFPPRFSGLQFPNYSSELNVNALELDDSALYLCARSLPGTSGNYEQYFGPGTRLTVT.

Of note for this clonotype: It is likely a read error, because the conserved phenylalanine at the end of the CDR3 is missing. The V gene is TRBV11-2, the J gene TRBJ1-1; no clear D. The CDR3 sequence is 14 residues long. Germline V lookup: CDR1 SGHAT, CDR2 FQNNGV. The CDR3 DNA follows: TGTGCTAGCAGCTTCGCGGGAAAGAACACTGAAGCTTTCTCT. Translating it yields CASSFAGKNTEAFS.

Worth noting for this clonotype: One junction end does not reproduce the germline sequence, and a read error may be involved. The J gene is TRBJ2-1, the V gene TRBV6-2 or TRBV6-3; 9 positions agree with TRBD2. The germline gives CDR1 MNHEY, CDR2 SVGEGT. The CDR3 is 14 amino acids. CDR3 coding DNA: TGTGCCAGTACCGCGACGGGACTAGCCAATGAGCAGGTCTTC. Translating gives CASTATGLANEQVF.

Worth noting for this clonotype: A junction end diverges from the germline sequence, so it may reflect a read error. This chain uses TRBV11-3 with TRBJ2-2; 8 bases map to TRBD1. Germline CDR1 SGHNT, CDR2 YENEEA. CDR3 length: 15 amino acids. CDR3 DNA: TGTGACAGCAGGAAGGACAGGGCTCTCACCAGGGAGCTGTTTTTT. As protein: CDSRKDRALTRELFF.

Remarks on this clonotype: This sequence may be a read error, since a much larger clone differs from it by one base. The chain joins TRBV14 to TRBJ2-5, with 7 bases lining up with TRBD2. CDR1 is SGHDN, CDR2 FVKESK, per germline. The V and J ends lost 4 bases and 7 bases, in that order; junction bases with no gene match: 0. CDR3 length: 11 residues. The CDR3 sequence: CASSLAGTQYF. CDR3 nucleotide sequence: TGTGCCAGCAGCCTAGCGGGGACCCAGTACTTC.

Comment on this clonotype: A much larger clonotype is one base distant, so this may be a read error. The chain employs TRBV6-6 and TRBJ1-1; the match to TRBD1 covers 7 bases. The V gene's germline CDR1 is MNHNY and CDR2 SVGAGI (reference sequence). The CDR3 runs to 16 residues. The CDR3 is CANSYERGQVWTEAFF. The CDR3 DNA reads TGTGCCAACAGTTACGAAAGGGGGCAGGTGTGGACTGAAGCTTTCTTT.